Given below is one TCR beta chain in context. Amplification used 60 V beta primers and 13 J beta primers. TCRdb's copy holds only in-frame clones and misses some; the assay was immunoSEQ multiplex PCR. The sample contains 4,000 or so clones, roughly 92% of which appear only once. V was pared by 4 bases and J by 3 bases, with 14 bases between. The CDR3 contains 14 residues. In germline, CDR1 is SGHRS, CDR2 YFSETQ. The data were obtained in a study of glioma-infiltrating T cells after dendritic cell vaccination. Only patients with spare fresh-frozen tumor and over two years of follow-up were included. This chain uses TRBV5-1 with TRBJ2-7; D unclear. The source of this sequence is a human donor with glioblastoma. The source was blood, collected before dendritic cell vaccination. CDR3 protein: CASSPDKNRYEQYF. In DNA form, the CDR3 reads TGCGCCAGCAGCCCCGACAAGAACCGCTACGAGCAGTACTTC.